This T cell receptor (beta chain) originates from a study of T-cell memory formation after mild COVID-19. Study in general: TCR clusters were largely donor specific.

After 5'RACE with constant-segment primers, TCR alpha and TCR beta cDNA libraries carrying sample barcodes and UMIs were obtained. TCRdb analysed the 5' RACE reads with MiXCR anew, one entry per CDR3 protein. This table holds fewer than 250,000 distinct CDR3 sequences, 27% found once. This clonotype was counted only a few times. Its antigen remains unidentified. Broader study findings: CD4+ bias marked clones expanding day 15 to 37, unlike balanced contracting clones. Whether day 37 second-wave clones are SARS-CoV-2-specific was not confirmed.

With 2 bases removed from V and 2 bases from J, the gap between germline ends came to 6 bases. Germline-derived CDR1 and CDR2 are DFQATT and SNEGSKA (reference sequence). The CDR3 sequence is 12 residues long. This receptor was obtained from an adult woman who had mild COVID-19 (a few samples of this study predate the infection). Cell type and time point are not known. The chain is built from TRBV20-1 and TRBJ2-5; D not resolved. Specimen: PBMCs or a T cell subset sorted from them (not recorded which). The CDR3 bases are TGCAGTGCTAGAACCACGCAAGAGACCCAGTACTTC. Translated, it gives CSARTTQETQYF.